This T cell receptor (beta chain) was profiled in a study of T-cell memory formation after mild COVID-19. Study-wide points: Second-wave clones that peaked on day 37 lacked confirmed SARS-CoV-2 specificity. Shrinking CD4+ clones were chiefly CM and EM; CD8+ ones were chiefly EMRA. Clones that contracted from day 15 to 85 were balanced CD4/CD8, while later expanders leaned CD4+. Some clones that responded were present in memory (sampled pre-infection), which suggests cross-reactive memory joined.

Germline CDR1 and CDR2: MNHEY and SMNVEV (reference sequence). The V end was cut by 6 bases, the J end by 6 bases, with 13 bases between. CDR3 length: 13 residues. The table lists this clonotype with a few counts. Antigen specificity is unknown. Via MiXCR, TCRdb re-called the 5' RACE reads, giving one row per CDR3 protein. The sample holds about 270,000 distinct CDR3 sequences, around 15% seen once. The sequenced material came from PBMCs or a T cell subset sorted from them (not recorded which). The TCR originated in a man between 18 and 29 years old who had mild COVID-19 (a few samples of this study predate the infection). Cell type and time point are not known. The chain is built from TRBV27 and TRBJ2-3; D call uncertain. The CDR3 DNA is TGTGCCAGCAGCGGCCGGTCCAGTGATACGCAGTATTTT. It specifies CASSGRSSDTQYF.